A selection of T cell receptor beta chains follows, all from one sample in a study of graft-versus-host responses after intestinal transplantation. No antigen is known for these receptors. The method was immunoSEQ multiplex PCR; TCRdb's version includes in-frame clones alone and lacks a portion of them. The table records some 62,000 clones, 85% to 95% of them present only once. Sequenced material: unstimulated CD8+ T cells sorted from spleen or lymph node cells, taken before transplant. These receptors originate from a human donor who was the organ donor for an intestinal transplant. Both conserved end residues are part of each CDR3. The D gene is left open where the match is weak. Where a row states a size, it is once, few, many or the class of an expanded clone; other rows omit it.

j_call: TRBJ1-2; d_call: TRBD1; v_call: TRBV18; clone_size: NA; cdr3_nt: TGTGCCAGCTCAATAGACAGGGGTGGCTACACCTTC; cdr3_aa: CASSIDRGGYTF
j_call: TRBJ2-1; d_call: TRBD2; v_call: TRBV28; clone_size: NA; cdr3_nt: TGTGCCAGCAGCAAGCGGGAGAGCTCCTACAATGAGCAGTTCTTC; cdr3_aa: CASSKRESSYNEQFF
j_call: TRBJ2-7; d_call: TRBD2; v_call: TRBV7-3; clone_size: once; cdr3_nt: TGTGCCAGCAGCTTAGTGTTTGGGGGACTAGCGAAGAGGAGGTACTACGAGCAGTACTTC; cdr3_aa: CASSLVFGGLAKRRYYEQYF
j_call: TRBJ2-1; d_call: TRBD2; v_call: TRBV28; clone_size: NA; cdr3_nt: TGTGCCAGCAGTTTAGTTAGCGGGAGTGGAGGTGAGCAGTTCTTC; cdr3_aa: CASSLVSGSGGEQFF
j_call: TRBJ2-7; d_call: NA; v_call: TRBV27; clone_size: NA; cdr3_nt: TGTGCCAGCAGTTTCGTCTTCTCCTACGAGCAGTACTTC; cdr3_aa: CASSFVFSYEQYF
j_call: TRBJ2-3; d_call: NA; v_call: TRBV28; clone_size: NA; cdr3_nt: TGTGCCAGCAGTTTTAGGGAGGAACCCACAGATACGCAGTATTTT; cdr3_aa: CASSFREEPTDTQYF
j_call: TRBJ2-2; d_call: NA; v_call: TRBV9; clone_size: NA; cdr3_nt: TGTGCCAGCAGCGTAGCGAGAACCGGGGAGCTGTTTTTT; cdr3_aa: CASSVARTGELFF
j_call: TRBJ1-2; d_call: NA; v_call: TRBV7-9; clone_size: NA; cdr3_nt: TGTGCCAGCAGCTTAGCGCTCCAGGGTCTTAACTATGGCTACACCTTC; cdr3_aa: CASSLALQGLNYGYTF
j_call: TRBJ2-7; d_call: TRBD1; v_call: TRBV13; clone_size: NA; cdr3_nt: TGTGCCAGCAGCGTGACAGGGCCTGGCGAGCAGTACTTC; cdr3_aa: CASSVTGPGEQYF
j_call: TRBJ2-7; d_call: NA; v_call: TRBV7-2; clone_size: NA; cdr3_nt: TGTGCCAGCAGACAGGGCGGGGGCTCCTACGAGCAGTACTTC; cdr3_aa: CASRQGGGSYEQYF
j_call: TRBJ2-2; d_call: TRBD1; v_call: TRBV19; clone_size: NA; cdr3_nt: TGTGCCAGTGTTACCCCTGCACAATTGGACAGGGCCACCGGGGAGCTGTTTTTT; cdr3_aa: CASVTPAQLDRATGELFF
j_call: TRBJ1-2; d_call: TRBD1; v_call: TRBV6-5; clone_size: once; cdr3_nt: TGTGCCAGCAGGCCGGGACAGGGGGCAGGTGGCTACACCTTC; cdr3_aa: CASRPGQGAGGYTF
j_call: TRBJ2-7; d_call: NA; v_call: TRBV19; clone_size: NA; cdr3_nt: TGTGCCAGTAGTATAATCCATCGTCTAGCCGGTTACGAGCAGTACTTC; cdr3_aa: CASSIIHRLAGYEQYF
j_call: TRBJ2-7; d_call: NA; v_call: TRBV13; clone_size: NA; cdr3_nt: TGTGCCAGCAGCCCTCAGGGCACCTACGAGCAGTACTTC; cdr3_aa: CASSPQGTYEQYF
j_call: TRBJ2-5; d_call: TRBD2; v_call: TRBV19; clone_size: once; cdr3_nt: TGTGCCAGTAACCCCAGCGGGCTAGCGGGAGTAGTAGTCGAGACCCAGTACTTC; cdr3_aa: CASNPSGLAGVVVETQYF
j_call: TRBJ2-7; d_call: TRBD1; v_call: TRBV2; clone_size: once; cdr3_nt: TGTGCCAGCAGTGAAGGTGGGACAGGGAAGTACTTC; cdr3_aa: CASSEGGTGKYF
j_call: TRBJ1-4; d_call: NA; v_call: TRBV28; clone_size: NA; cdr3_nt: TGTGCCAGCAGTTATGCAGGGTTCGATGAAAAACTGTTTTTT; cdr3_aa: CASSYAGFDEKLFF
j_call: TRBJ2-7; d_call: TRBD2; v_call: TRBV5-1; clone_size: NA; cdr3_nt: TGCGCCAGCAGCTCGGCGACTAGCGGCTCCTACGAGCAGTACTTC; cdr3_aa: CASSSATSGSYEQYF
j_call: TRBJ1-2; d_call: NA; v_call: TRBV29-1; clone_size: NA; cdr3_nt: TGCAGCGTTGTTGGAGGGGTAGACTATGGCTACACCTTC; cdr3_aa: CSVVGGVDYGYTF
j_call: TRBJ1-1; d_call: NA; v_call: TRBV11-2; clone_size: NA; cdr3_nt: TGTGCCAGCAGCCGCACGGGGGGCGGGGACACTGAAGCTTTCTTT; cdr3_aa: CASSRTGGGDTEAFF
j_call: TRBJ2-1; d_call: TRBD1; v_call: TRBV6-5; clone_size: NA; cdr3_nt: TGTGCCAGCAGTTGGACAGGGATACAGGACAATGAGCAGTTCTTC; cdr3_aa: CASSWTGIQDNEQFF
j_call: TRBJ2-2; d_call: TRBD2; v_call: TRBV19; clone_size: once; cdr3_nt: TGTGCCAGTAGTATAGAGACTAGCGGGAGCTGGGAGCTGTTTTTT; cdr3_aa: CASSIETSGSWELFF
j_call: TRBJ2-7; d_call: TRBD2; v_call: TRBV19; clone_size: NA; cdr3_nt: TGTGCCAGTAGTATCTACGGTGGGCTAGCGGCGTACGAGCAGTACTTC; cdr3_aa: CASSIYGGLAAYEQYF
j_call: TRBJ1-2; d_call: TRBD1; v_call: TRBV19; clone_size: NA; cdr3_nt: TGTGCCAGTAGGCATCGTCAGGGGGACCCGAACTATGGCTACACCTTC; cdr3_aa: CASRHRQGDPNYGYTF
j_call: TRBJ2-7; d_call: TRBD1; v_call: TRBV28; clone_size: NA; cdr3_nt: TGTGCCAGCAGGTGTACAGGGGACTACGAGCAGTACTTC; cdr3_aa: CASRCTGDYEQYF
j_call: TRBJ2-5; d_call: TRBD1; v_call: TRBV28; clone_size: NA; cdr3_nt: TGTGCCAGCAGTTGGCCCGGGACAGGCTACCAAGAGACCCAGTACTTC; cdr3_aa: CASSWPGTGYQETQYF
j_call: TRBJ2-1; d_call: TRBD2; v_call: TRBV6-1; clone_size: NA; cdr3_nt: TGTGCCAGCAGTGGACTAGCGGGAGCATACGAGCAGTTCTTC; cdr3_aa: CASSGLAGAYEQFF
j_call: TRBJ2-6; d_call: NA; v_call: TRBV9; clone_size: NA; cdr3_nt: TGTGCCAGCAGCGACAGGGCCCCCGGGGCCAACGTCCTGACTTTC; cdr3_aa: CASSDRAPGANVLTF